The 22 T cell receptor beta chains presented below share a single source sample, sequenced in a study of neoadjuvant anti-PD-1 for oral cavity cancer. The time point here: after neoadjuvant nivolumab, at surgical resection. Using immunoSEQ multiplex PCR, the repertoire was profiled, and TCRdb retains in-frame clones only, with some absent. The profile shows nearly 15,000 clones, about 34% of them singletons. The sequencing used tumor tissue, collected after nivolumab (anti-PD-1) treatment. Receptor source: a person between 40 and 85 years old with oral cavity squamous cell carcinoma.

The chain has TRBV6-1 and TRBJ1-5; D perhaps matches TRBD1 (6 bases). Germline V gene lookup returns CDR1 MNHNS and CDR2 SASEGT. CDR3 length equals 15 residues. Trimming removed 4 bases at V and 2 bases at J, with 12 bases between. The CDR3 bases are TGTGCCAGCAGTGGGGCAGGGGTTGGCAATCAGCCCCAGCATTTT. Its translation is CASSGAGVGNQPQHF.

This clone was recorded a few times. The CDR3 reads CASSLMINLPEQFF. The CDR3 nucleotides are TGTGCCAGCAGCTTAATGATAAACTTGCCAGAGCAGTTCTTC. V is TRBV7-2 and J is TRBJ2-1; D uncertain. V lost 2 bases and J lost 10, with 15 bases in between. CDR3 length: 14 residues. Looked up from germline, CDR1 is SGHTA and CDR2 is FQGNSA.

This clone was seen more than once but under ten times. This sequence joins TRBV5-6 and TRBJ1-5; D possibly corresponds to TRBD1 (5 bases). Trimming stripped 4 bases from V and 5 bases from J, with 7 bases between. The CDR3 has 12 amino acids. Germline CDR1 and CDR2: SGHDT and YYEEEE. CDR3 region: CASSKQDQPQHF. The CDR3 bases are TGTGCCAGCAGCAAACAGGATCAGCCCCAGCATTTT.

The J gene is TRBJ1-3, the V gene TRBV30, with D unresolved. The V gene lost 4 bases and the J gene lost 8 bases, with 18 bases spanning the gap. The CDR3 consists of 14 residues. Germline V gene lookup returns CDR1 GTSNPN and CDR2 SVGIG (reference sequence). DNA of the CDR3: TGTGCCTGGAACCGGGCAGGACCCGGGGACACCATATATTTT. Translating gives CAWNRAGPGDTIYF.

This clone was picked up a small number of times. The V gene is TRBV5-1, the J gene TRBJ1-2; TRBD1 is a possible D gene (6 bases). CDR3 length: 16 residues. Between the trimmed V and J ends, which lost 0 bases and 0 bases, there was a span of 12 bases. CDR1 and CDR2 from the germline V gene are SGHRS and YFSETQ. CDR3 amino acids: CASSLGRGQANYGYTF. In DNA form, the CDR3 reads TGCGCCAGCAGCTTGGGTAGGGGACAAGCTAACTATGGCTACACCTTC.

J is TRBJ1-2 and V is TRBV7-9; D gene uncertain. Between the trimmed V and J ends, which lost 0 bases and 3 bases, there was a span of 8 bases. In germline, CDR1 is SEHNR, CDR2 FQNEAQ (reference sequence). The CDR3 is made up of 14 amino acids. CDR3 coding DNA: TGTGCCAGCAGCTTAGCACTCGCCGACTATGGCTACACCTTC. Protein sequence: CASSLALADYGYTF. Complete variable domain (other parts from reference TRBV7-9 and TRBJ1-2): DTGVSQNPRHKITKRGQNVTFRCDPISEHNRLYWYRQTLGQGPEFLTYFQNEAQLEKSRLLSDRFSAERPKGSFSTLEIQRTEQGDSAMYLCASSLALADYGYTFGSGTRLTVV.

This CDR3 is CASSWETGTGTQYF. CDR3 in DNA: TGTGCCAGCAGCTGGGAGACAGGGACCGGTACGCAGTATTTT. This chain uses TRBV11-2 with TRBJ2-3, with 7 positions matching TRBD1. The CDR3 sequence is 14 residues long. CDR1 is SGHAT and CDR2 is FQNNGV in the germline V gene. V gave up 4 bases and J gave up 8 bases; unmatched junction bases: 9. The full variable domain, completed using reference TRBV11-2 and TRBJ2-3, is EAGVAQSPRYKIIEKRQSVAFWCNPISGHATLYWYQQILGQGPKLLIQFQNNGVVDDSQLPKDRFSAERLKGVDSTLKIQPAKLEDSAVYLCASSWETGTGTQYFGPGTRLTVL.

The chain couples TRBV19 to TRBJ2-7; 8 bases align to TRBD2. Germline trimming cut 4 bases from V and 1 base from J; bases unmatched to any gene: 6. Germline-derived CDR1 and CDR2 are LNHDA and SQIVND (reference sequence). The CDR3 has 15 amino acids. CDR3 amino acids: CASSKRLANSYEQYF. CDR3 nucleotides: TGTGCCAGTAGTAAACGACTAGCGAATTCCTACGAGCAGTACTTC.

This clone was seen a few times. The genes are TRBV7-9 and TRBJ2-3; D is possibly TRBD1 or TRBD2 (6 bases each). Germline V gene sequence: CDR1 SEHNR, CDR2 FQNEAQ (reference sequence). V was trimmed by 5 bases and J by 1 base, leaving 19 bases between them. The CDR3 loop spans 17 amino acids. CDR3 DNA sequence: TGTGCCAGCAGCCCGCCCCCGGGGGCGTCGGGCACAGATACGCAGTATTTT. Residues: CASSPPPGASGTDTQYF.

This clone turned up a few times. V gene TRBV19 combines with J gene TRBJ1-1; the D gene is possibly TRBD1 (5 bases). This CDR3 is built from 15 residues. Germline V gene data show CDR1 as LNHDA and CDR2 as SQIVND (reference sequence). V lost 8 bases and J 0 bases, leaving 16 bases between the germline ends. CDR3 in amino acids: CASWGGLIMNTEAFF. CDR3 DNA sequence: TGTGCCAGTTGGGGGGGACTCATCATGAACACTGAAGCTTTCTTT.

This clone was counted only a few times. V gene TRBV19 combines with J gene TRBJ1-5, with D unclear. Germline V gene lookup returns CDR1 LNHDA and CDR2 SQIVND (reference sequence). The CDR3 contains 13 residues. The V end lost 7 bases, the J end lost 0 bases, and 7 bases lay between the germline ends. CDR3 in amino acids: CASNWNSNQPQHF. The CDR3 nucleotides read TGTGCCAGTAACTGGAATAGCAATCAGCCCCAGCATTTT.

This clone has only a few counts. In DNA form, the CDR3 reads TGTGCCAGCAGCCCAAGGGACAGGCAAACCAATCAGCCCCAGCATTTT. This translates into CASSPRDRQTNQPQHF. The chain links TRBV7-9 to TRBJ1-5; 8 positions match TRBD1. The CDR3 totals 16 residues. Germline loops: CDR1 SEHNR, CDR2 FQNEAQ (reference sequence). Trimming at V came to 5 bases and at J to 3 bases, leaving 9 bases not matched to a gene.

By sample share, this clone is medium-sized. CDR3 DNA: TGTGCCAGCAGTTCCGGACTCAGGGAGCTGTTTTTT. Protein product: CASSSGLRELFF. The chain combines TRBV7-2 with TRBJ2-2; perhaps TRBD2 as D (5 bases). Germline-derived CDR1 and CDR2 are SGHTA and FQGNSA. V shed 6 bases and J shed 9 bases, with 11 bases lying between them. CDR3 size: 12 residues.

This clone came up once. The rearrangement uses TRBV7-6 and TRBJ2-3; D is ambiguous. The CDR3 length is 13 residues. Trimming cost V 5 bases and J 6 bases, with 12 bases left between them. Germline V gene data show CDR1 as SGHVS and CDR2 as FNYEAQ. CDR3 nucleotide sequence: TGTGCCAGCAGCACCTCGACGAGGGATACGCAGTATTTT. Translated, it gives CASSTSTRDTQYF.

V gene TRBV7-9 combines with J gene TRBJ1-5; D is undetermined. The ends were cut back, 6 bases at V and 0 bases at J, with 9 bases in the middle. Per the germline V gene, CDR1 is SEHNR and CDR2 is FQNEAQ (reference sequence). This CDR3 has 14 residues. CDR3 loop: CASSLSLSNQPQHF. The CDR3 DNA reads TGTGCCAGCAGTCTCTCCCTTAGCAATCAGCCCCAGCATTTT.

In its sample, this clone was seen once. In DNA, the CDR3 is TGTGCCAGCAAGACAGGGGGCGGAGATACGCAGTATTTT. It encodes CASKTGGGDTQYF. The chain is built from TRBV27 and TRBJ2-3; TRBD1 matches at 10 bases. The V and J ends lost 7 bases and 5 bases, in that order; junction bases with no gene match: 3. The germline V gene encodes CDR1 MNHEY and CDR2 SMNVEV (reference sequence). The CDR3 extends over 13 amino acids.

The chain uses TRBV6-1 and TRBJ2-1; D unclear. Trimming removed 5 bases from V and 4 bases from J, with 6 bases in between. Germline-derived CDR1 and CDR2 are MNHNS and SASEGT. CDR3 length equals 12 residues. CDR3 region: CASSWDYNEQFF. CDR3 nucleotides: TGTGCCAGCAGTTGGGATTACAATGAGCAGTTCTTC.

On this clone itself: Other DNA sequences in the sample encode the same CDR3. The chain recombines TRBV11-2 with TRBJ2-7; D gene unclear. The germline V gene has CDR1 SGHAT and CDR2 FQNNGV. The CDR3 is 15 amino acids. V shed 0 bases and J shed 1 base, with 10 bases lying between them. CDR3 coding DNA: TGTGCCAGCAGCTTAGACAGGCAACCGTCCTACGAGCAGTACTTC. It codes for CASSLDRQPSYEQYF.

The CDR3 region is CASSLERAGGYTF. The DNA of the CDR3 is TGTGCCAGCAGCTTGGAGAGGGCAGGGGGCTACACCTTC. This chain uses TRBV5-6 with TRBJ1-2; D might be TRBD1 (5 bases). CDR1 is SGHDT and CDR2 is YYEEEE in the germline V gene. This CDR3 has 13 residues. Trimming stripped 0 bases from V and 8 bases from J, with 11 bases between.

The CDR3 nucleotides read TGTGCCAGCAGCCGGGACATTGGCAATCAGCCCCAGCATTTT. It translates to CASSRDIGNQPQHF. This chain connects TRBV2 to TRBJ1-5; TRBD1 might be the D (6 bases). V dropped 6 bases and J dropped 2 bases, with 11 bases sitting between them. CDR1 is SNHLY, CDR2 FYNNEI, per germline. The CDR3 is 14 residues long.

The V call is TRBV2, the J call TRBJ1-4; possibly TRBD1 for D (6 bases). This CDR3 has 13 amino acids. Germline V gene lookup returns CDR1 SNHLY and CDR2 FYNNEI. Trimming stripped 5 bases from V and 8 bases from J, with 12 bases between. CDR3 sequence: CASSPTGREKLFF. CDR3 DNA sequence: TGTGCCAGCAGTCCGACAGGACGGGAAAAACTGTTTTTT.

This clone was counted between two and nine times. The chain joins TRBV19 to TRBJ2-7; 13 bases are shared with TRBD2. V was pared by 5 bases and J by 5 bases, with 9 bases of the junction left unmatched. Germline V CDR1 and CDR2: LNHDA, SQIVND (reference sequence). The CDR3 totals 16 residues. DNA of the CDR3: TGTGCCAGTAGTCCCAGGACTAGCGGGGGCCAGGACGAGCAGTACTTC. Encoded protein: CASSPRTSGGQDEQYF.